The clone carrying this TCR beta chain showed up just a few times. These data originate in a study of T-cell reconstitution after alpha-beta-depleted transplantation in children. Germline CDR1 MNHNS, CDR2 SASEGT. The V end lost 5 bases, the J end lost 4 bases, and 26 bases lay between the germline ends. The CDR3 is 18 amino acids. A TCRbeta library incorporating unique molecular identifiers was prepared. TCRdb called the PCR reads again in MiXCR, with one record for every CDR3 protein. The data show 450,000 to 600,000 distinct CDR3 sequences, 30% to 35% seen once. The receptor comes from a human donor who donated a stem cell graft to a child with aplastic anemia. The input for sequencing was PBMCs from the stem cell graft donor, taken from the stem cell graft. This rearrangement joins TRBV6-1 to TRBJ1-2; no definite D call. The CDR3 DNA reads TGTGCCAGCAGTCCTCCCACCCAGAGGGCGAACAGTATCTATGGCTACACCTTC. This sequence encodes CASSPPTQRANSIYGYTF.